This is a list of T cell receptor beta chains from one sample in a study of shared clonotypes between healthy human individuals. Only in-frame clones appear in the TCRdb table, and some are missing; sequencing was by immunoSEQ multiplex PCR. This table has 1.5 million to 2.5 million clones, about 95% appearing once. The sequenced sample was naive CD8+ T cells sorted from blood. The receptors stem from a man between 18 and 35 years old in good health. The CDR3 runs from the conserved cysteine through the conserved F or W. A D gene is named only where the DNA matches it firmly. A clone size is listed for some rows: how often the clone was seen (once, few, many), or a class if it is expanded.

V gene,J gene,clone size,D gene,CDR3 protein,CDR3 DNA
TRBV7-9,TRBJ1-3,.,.,CASILRPDSGNTIYF,TGTGCCAGCATCCTCCGTCCGGATTCTGGAAACACCATATATTTT
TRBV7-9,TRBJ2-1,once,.,CASSLPTVSLFYNEQFF,TGTGCCAGCAGCCTCCCGACAGTATCCCTCTTCTACAATGAGCAGTTCTTC
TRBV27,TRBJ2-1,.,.,CASSSYTTQPYNEQFF,TGTGCCAGCAGTTCGTATACAACCCAGCCCTACAATGAGCAGTTCTTC
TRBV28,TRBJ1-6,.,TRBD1,CASSLPRDREGDSPLHF,TGTGCCAGCAGTTTGCCCCGGGACAGGGAGGGAGATTCACCCCTCCACTTT
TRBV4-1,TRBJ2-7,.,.,CASSHFSDEQYF,TGCGCCAGCAGCCACTTCTCGGACGAGCAGTACTTC
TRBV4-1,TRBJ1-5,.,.,CASSPSVGSNQPQHF,TGCGCCAGCAGCCCCTCAGTCGGTAGCAATCAGCCCCAGCATTTT
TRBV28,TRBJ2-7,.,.,CASKKVVGYEQYF,TGTGCCAGCAAAAAAGTAGTTGGGTACGAGCAGTACTTC
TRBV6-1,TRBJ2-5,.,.,CASSKRVRQETQYF,TGTGCCAGCAGTAAGCGGGTCAGACAAGAGACCCAGTACTTC
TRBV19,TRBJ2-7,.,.,CASRDGTSYEQYF,TGTGCCAGTAGAGACGGGACCTCCTACGAGCAGTACTTC
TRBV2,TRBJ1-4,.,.,CASNPLAEEKLFF,TGTGCCAGCAATCCACTTGCGGAAGAAAAACTGTTTTTT
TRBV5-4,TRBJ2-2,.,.,CASSLTKGWTGELFF,TGTGCCAGCAGCTTGACTAAGGGGTGGACCGGGGAGCTGTTTTTT
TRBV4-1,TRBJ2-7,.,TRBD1,CASSEGAAAYEQYF,TGCGCCAGCAGCGAGGGGGCGGCCGCATACGAGCAGTACTTC
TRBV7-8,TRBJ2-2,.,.,CASSLRDMNTGELFF,TGTGCCAGCAGCTTACGCGACATGAACACCGGGGAGCTGTTTTTT
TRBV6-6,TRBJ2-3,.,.,CASRDPALALTDTQYF,TGTGCCAGCAGGGACCCGGCCTTGGCACTCACAGATACGCAGTATTTT
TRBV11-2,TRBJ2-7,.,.,CASSLDGPYEQYF,TGTGCCAGCAGCTTAGACGGCCCCTACGAGCAGTACTTC
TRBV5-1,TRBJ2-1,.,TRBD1,CASSFGTGYNEQFF,TGCGCCAGCAGCTTTGGGACAGGGTACAATGAGCAGTTCTTC
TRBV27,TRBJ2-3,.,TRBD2,CASSFRSGGGDTQYF,TGTGCCAGCAGTTTCCGTAGCGGGGGGGGAGATACGCAGTATTTT
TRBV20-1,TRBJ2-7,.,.,CSARSDYEQYF,TGCAGTGCTAGATCGGACTACGAGCAGTACTTC
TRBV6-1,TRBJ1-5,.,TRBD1,CASRGQGGGQPQHF,TGTGCCAGCAGGGGACAGGGGGGGGGTCAGCCCCAGCATTTT
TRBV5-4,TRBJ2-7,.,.,CASSLMGAGYEQYF,TGTGCCAGCAGCTTGATGGGAGCTGGCTACGAGCAGTACTTC
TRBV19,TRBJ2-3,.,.,CASSGLQGISTDTQYF,TGTGCCAGTAGTGGGCTACAGGGAATTAGCACAGATACGCAGTATTTT
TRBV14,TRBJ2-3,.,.,CASSQDRAAVGADTQYF,TGTGCCAGCAGCCAAGATCGGGCGGCGGTTGGGGCAGATACGCAGTATTTT
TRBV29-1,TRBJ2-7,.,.,CSVVGRESYEQYF,TGCAGCGTTGTTGGGAGAGAATCCTACGAGCAGTACTTC
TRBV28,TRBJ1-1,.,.,CASPPRAGPTAEAFF,TGTGCCAGCCCGCCTAGGGCAGGCCCCACGGCTGAAGCTTTCTTT
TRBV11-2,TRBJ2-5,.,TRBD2,CASSLIAGDQETQYF,TGTGCCAGCAGCTTAATAGCGGGGGACCAAGAGACCCAGTACTTC
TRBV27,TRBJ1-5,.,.,CASSSRINQPQHF,TGTGCCAGCAGTTCCAGGATCAATCAGCCCCAGCATTTT
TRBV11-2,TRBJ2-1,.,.,CASSPTTYNEQFF,TGTGCCAGCAGCCCTACAACCTACAATGAGCAGTTCTTC